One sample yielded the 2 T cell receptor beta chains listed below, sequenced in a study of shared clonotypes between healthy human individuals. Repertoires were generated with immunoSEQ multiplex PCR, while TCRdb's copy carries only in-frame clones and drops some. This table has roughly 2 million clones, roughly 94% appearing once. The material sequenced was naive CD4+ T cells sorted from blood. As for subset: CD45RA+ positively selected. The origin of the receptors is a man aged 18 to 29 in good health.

The CDR3 here is CASGLTGLTGNTIYF. CDR3 bases: TGTGCCAGCGGTTTGACAGGCCTTACTGGAAACACCATATATTTT. The rearrangement links TRBV7-9 to TRBJ1-3, with TRBD1 as a possible D gene (6 bases). Per the germline V gene, CDR1 is SEHNR and CDR2 is FQNEAQ (reference sequence). V lost 8 bases to trimming and J lost 2 bases, with 16 bases between them. The CDR3 runs to 15 residues.

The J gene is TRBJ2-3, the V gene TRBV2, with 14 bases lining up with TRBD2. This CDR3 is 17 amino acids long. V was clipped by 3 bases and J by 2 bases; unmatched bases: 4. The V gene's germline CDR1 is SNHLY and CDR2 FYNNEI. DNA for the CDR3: TGTGCCAGCAGTGAGCGGGGACTAGCGGGAGACACAGATACGCAGTATTTT. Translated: CASSERGLAGDTDTQYF.